Listed here are 7 T cell receptor beta chains from one sample, sequenced in a study of regulatory T cells in long-lasting Graves disease (dated by TCRdb to about 2021). Taken with the paper, the label for time point translates to: newly diagnosed GD, antithyroid drugs for less than 3 months. For both TCR sequencing and RNA sequencing, RNA was extracted from PBMCs in TRIzol. The library was produced with multiplex PCR. TCRdb names Illumina HiSeq 4000 as the instrument used. TCR beta libraries were built with iRepertoire HTBI primers and Arm-PCR amplification of CDR3 regions. TCRdb cleaned the public reads at Q25 with fastp, built clones with MiXCR and kept in-frame beta chains. All rows with the same CDR3 protein become a single entry with the most common DNA and genes. The sample profile shows 440,000 or so distinct CDR3 sequences; approximately 16% of them were found once. Of the sample, about 10% falls within the top ten clones.

A further study also used this sample, focusing on T cells in Graves' hyperthyroidism and ophthalmopathy.

The sample was peripheral blood mononuclear cells (PBMCs), taken at new diagnosis, from a patient treated with antithyroid drugs. The source of these receptors is a woman in her 30s with Graves disease. Donor details come from another sample of the same person, matched by shared clones.

This clonotype was observed a few times. This chain joins TRBV20-1 and TRBJ2-3, with 9 bases aligning to TRBD2. Germline lookup yields CDR1 DFQATT and CDR2 SNEGSKA (reference sequence). This CDR3 spans 18 amino acids. Unmatched junction bases numbered 16, after V lost 0 bases and J lost 6 bases. CDR3 loop: CSARENRGLAGSMDTQYF. Written as DNA, the CDR3 is TGCAGTGCTAGAGAGAACCGGGGGCTAGCGGGGTCCATGGATACGCAGTATTTT.

This clonotype was seen more than once but under ten times. The chain joins TRBV18 to TRBJ2-2, with D hard to call. The CDR3 extends over 15 amino acids. V lost 0 bases, J lost 3 bases, and 8 bases lay in between. CDR1 KGHSH and CDR2 LQKENI come from the germline V gene. DNA for the CDR3: TGTGCCAGCTCACCACCGAACAGAGACACCGGGGAGCTGTTTTTT. As protein: CASSPPNRDTGELFF. The full variable domain, with the rest looked up from reference TRBV18 and TRBJ2-2, is NAGVMQNPRHLVRRRGQEARLRCSPMKGHSHVYWYRQLPEEGLKFMVYLQKENIIDESGMPKERFSAEFPKEGPSILRIQQVVRGDSAAYFCASSPPNRDTGELFFGEGSRLTVL.

The chain uses TRBV6-2 or TRBV6-3 and TRBJ2-2; 9 nucleotides line up with TRBD1. Trimming took 6 bases from V and 0 from J; bases not matched to a gene: 11. CDR3 length: 18 amino acids. Germline assignment: CDR1 MNHEY and CDR2 SVGEGT. Here the CDR3 reads CASRGQGRVIPNTGELFF. The DNA for the CDR3 is TGTGCCAGCAGGGGACAGGGAAGGGTTATCCCGAACACCGGGGAGCTGTTTTTT.

This clonotype was counted ten times or more. V usage is TRBV10-2 and J usage is TRBJ2-1; 13 positions agree with TRBD2. The V gene's germline CDR1 is WSHSY and CDR2 SAAADI. This CDR3 region has 21 residues. Losses at the gene ends were 6 bases for V and 0 bases for J; bases not matched to a gene: 17. The CDR3 here is CASRMIKGLAGMGDSYNEQFF. Written as DNA, the CDR3 is TGCGCCAGCAGGATGATAAAGGGACTAGCGGGAATGGGAGACTCCTACAATGAGCAGTTCTTC.

The V gene is TRBV7-2, the J gene TRBJ2-3; D is unclear. V lost 2 bases and J lost 4, with 25 bases in between. Germline CDR1 is SGHTA and CDR2 is FQGNSA. The CDR3 sequence is 19 residues long. The CDR3 protein is CASSLIGFGRLWAPDTQYF. CDR3 DNA: TGTGCCAGCAGCTTAATAGGGTTTGGGCGTCTTTGGGCTCCAGATACGCAGTATTTT.

This clonotype came up many times. V is TRBV6-9 and J is TRBJ2-7; 8 bases are shared with TRBD1. Germline V gene lookup returns CDR1 MNHGY and CDR2 SVAAGI. The CDR3 spans 15 residues. V trimming: 3 bases; J trimming: 4 bases; junction bases outside the gene matches: 8. The CDR3 DNA is TGTGCCAGCAGTTACTCTGGGACAGGCGAGTACGAGCAGTACTTC. Encoded protein: CASSYSGTGEYEQYF.

At least ten counts were recorded for this clonotype. This chain uses TRBV6-1 with TRBJ2-2; maybe TRBD1 (6 bases). Germline CDR1 and CDR2: MNHNS and SASEGT. The ends were cut back, 5 bases at V and 2 bases at J, with 21 bases in the middle. CDR3 length: 18 residues. Here the CDR3 reads CASSTDIQGPTNTGELFF. CDR3 nucleotide sequence: TGTGCCAGCAGTACCGACATACAGGGACCCACAAACACCGGGGAGCTGTTTTTT.